One T cell receptor beta chain is described in this entry. The antigen is unknown. The template for TCR beta VDJ and CDR3 sequence profiling was genomic DNA. TCRdb reprocessed the reads with MiXCR, giving one entry per CDR3 protein. The sample holds around 170,000 distinct CDR3 sequences; just under 65% are singletons and the top ten take under 60%. Germline values: CDR1 LNHNV, CDR2 YYDKDF (reference sequence). V dropped 2 bases and J dropped 7 bases, with 15 bases sitting between them. The CDR3 spans 14 residues. This entry comes from a study of CD8+CD57+ T cells in acquired aplastic anemia. As for the study in general: The study obtained an average of around 2.9 ug of DNA from sorted CD4+ and CD8+ cells.

Study-wide points: It was found that more than 25 CD8+ CDR3 sequences were shared between patients and controls.

The chain uses TRBV15 and TRBJ2-7; D tentatively reads TRBD1 or TRBD2 (7 bases each). The sequenced sample was sorted CD4+, CD8+, or CD8+CD57+ T cells (not recorded which) from PBMCs. This receptor was identified in a human donor in good health. The CDR3 is CATSRPDREGEQYF. CDR3 sequence (DNA): TGTGCCACCAGCAGACCTGACAGGGAGGGAGAGCAGTACTTC.